What follows are 25 T cell receptor beta chains derived from one specimen sequenced in a study of T cell responses to AZD1222 COVID-19 vaccine. Using immunoSEQ multiplex PCR, the repertoire was profiled, and TCRdb retains in-frame clones only, with some absent. Of some 120,000 clones listed, approximately 87% are singletons. The sample here was peripheral blood, taken on day 0 of AZD1222 vaccination. The receptor source for this set is an adult in good health.

CDR3 sequence: CASLSMGTGGKQYF. In nucleotides, the CDR3 is TGTGCCAGCCTCTCCATGGGGACAGGGGGAAAGCAGTACTTC. The chain carries TRBV5-5 and TRBJ2-7; 11 bases are shared with TRBD1. With V trimmed by 7 bases and J by 8 bases, 11 bases remained unmatched. Germline CDR1 and CDR2: SGHKS and YYEKEE (reference sequence). This CDR3 is 14 amino acids long.

V gene TRBV6-5 combines with J gene TRBJ1-5; the match to TRBD1 covers 8 bases. V gave up 5 bases and J gave up 0 bases; unmatched junction bases: 3. The CDR3 has 15 amino acids. Germline V gene sequence: CDR1 MNHEY, CDR2 SVGAGI. The CDR3 region has the DNA TGTGCCAGCAGTACGGACAGGGTTAGCAATCAGCCCCAGCATTTT. Amino acids: CASSTDRVSNQPQHF.

J is TRBJ2-5 and V is TRBV7-2; no reliable D call. The V gene lost 1 base and the J gene lost 5 bases, with 5 bases spanning the gap. Germline V CDR1 and CDR2: SGHTA, FQGNSA. This CDR3 comprises 12 residues. CDR3 sequence (DNA): TGTGCCAGCAGCTTAGTTCCGGAGACCCAGTACTTC. Encoded protein: CASSLVPETQYF.

The V call is TRBV5-6, the J call TRBJ2-7, with 12 positions matching TRBD1. CDR1 and CDR2 (germline): SGHDT, YYEEEE. The CDR3 is 14 residues long. With V trimmed by 4 bases and J by 6 bases, 5 bases remained unmatched. In DNA form, the CDR3 reads TGTGCCAGCAGCCCGGGACAGGGGGCTCTCGAGCAGTACTTC. Translating it yields CASSPGQGALEQYF.

The CDR3 loop is CASSNPGQGLEETQYF. Here the CDR3 DNA reads TGTGCCAGTAGTAACCCGGGACAGGGATTAGAAGAGACCCAGTACTTC. V usage is TRBV19 and J usage is TRBJ2-5; 9 bases agree with TRBD1. V lost 4 bases, J lost 3 bases, and 9 bases stayed unmatched. This CDR3 has 16 amino acids. Germline values: CDR1 LNHDA, CDR2 SQIVND (reference sequence).

The J gene is TRBJ1-2, the V gene TRBV2; no definite D call. Trimming left V 6 bases short and J 4 bases short, with 12 bases between. Per the germline V gene, CDR1 is SNHLY and CDR2 is FYNNEI. The CDR3 has 13 amino acids. The DNA for the CDR3 is TGTGCCAGCAGCGTAGGGTCGCCCTATGGCTACACCTTC. Its protein product is CASSVGSPYGYTF.

This chain uses TRBV9 with TRBJ2-2; D possibly corresponds to TRBD2 (5 bases). The CDR3 length is 15 residues. Trimming took 0 bases from V and 3 from J, leaving 9 bases between them. Looked up from germline, CDR1 is SGDLS and CDR2 is YYNGEE. For the CDR3, the DNA is TGTGCCAGCAGCGTAGGAGGGTTAGACACCGGGGAGCTGTTTTTT. Its translation is CASSVGGLDTGELFF. The variable domain in full, completed from reference TRBV9 and TRBJ2-2, reads DSGVTQTPKHLITATGQRVTLRCSPRSGDLSVYWYQQSLDQGLQFLIQYYNGEERAKGNILERFSAQQFPDLHSELNLSSLELGDSALYFCASSVGGLDTGELFFGEGSRLTVL.

The V call is TRBV9, the J call TRBJ2-7; D might be TRBD1 or TRBD2, each matching 5 bases. Trimming removed 3 bases at V and 5 bases at J, with 15 bases between. The CDR3 sequence is 14 residues long. Germline assignment: CDR1 SGDLS and CDR2 YYNGEE. The CDR3: CASSGGRRTNEQYF. Here the CDR3 DNA reads TGTGCCAGCAGCGGGGGACGGAGAACTAACGAGCAGTACTTC.

V usage is TRBV7-8 and J usage is TRBJ2-3; D remains ambiguous. V was cut by 2 bases and J by 0 bases, with 18 bases left in between. The V gene's germline CDR1 is SGHVS and CDR2 FQNEAQ. The CDR3 is 18 residues long. The chain's CDR3 is CASSLRASTTHSTDTQYF. CDR3 in DNA: TGTGCCAGCAGCTTAAGGGCTTCGACAACACATAGCACAGATACGCAGTATTTT. The full variable domain, completed using reference TRBV7-8 and TRBJ2-3, is GAGVSQSPRYKVAKRGQDVALRCDPISGHVSLFWYQQALGQGPEFLTYFQNEAQLDKSGLPSDRFFAERPEGSVSTLKIQRTQQEDSAVYLCASSLRASTTHSTDTQYFGPGTRLTVL.

The chain has TRBV27 and TRBJ2-7; 7 nucleotides line up with TRBD1. Germline CDR1 MNHEY, CDR2 SMNVEV (reference sequence). The CDR3 runs 13 residues. The V segment lost 4 bases and the J segment 4 bases; nucleotides outside the gene matches: 4. The CDR3 is CASSYRDSYEQYF. The CDR3 bases are TGTGCCAGCAGTTACCGGGACAGTTACGAGCAGTACTTC.

V usage is TRBV19 and J usage is TRBJ1-3, with 7 bases fitting TRBD1. The CDR3 sequence is 16 residues long. Germline V gene lookup returns CDR1 LNHDA and CDR2 SQIVND (reference sequence). V dropped 4 bases and J dropped 0; count of bases not matched to a gene: 6. CDR3 region: CASSRDRPYSGNTIYF. The CDR3 region has the DNA TGTGCCAGTAGTAGGGACAGACCTTACTCTGGAAACACCATATATTTT.

As to this clone: The sample contains more than one DNA sequence encoding this CDR3. The chain recombines TRBV10-3 with TRBJ1-1; the D gene is possibly TRBD1 (5 bases). Trimming cost V 0 bases and J 4 bases, with 6 bases left between them. CDR3 length equals 13 residues. Looked up from germline, CDR1 is ENHRY and CDR2 is SYGVKD. CDR3 loop: CAISESGGTEAFF. CDR3 in DNA: TGTGCCATCAGTGAGTCTGGGGGCACTGAAGCTTTCTTT.

This chain uses TRBV7-3 with TRBJ2-3; D unclear. The CDR3 consists of 15 residues. Trimming took 6 bases from V and 0 from J, leaving 13 bases between them. From germline, CDR1 is SGHTA and CDR2 FQGTGA. The CDR3 bases are TGTGCCAGCAGTTTCTACTCCGGGAGCACAGATACGCAGTATTTT. This encodes CASSFYSGSTDTQYF.

The rearrangement joins TRBV5-6 to TRBJ2-3, with D perhaps matching TRBD2 (5 bases). Germline loops: CDR1 SGHDT, CDR2 YYEEEE. The CDR3 totals 16 residues. Trimming removed 3 bases at V and 2 bases at J, with 16 bases between. CDR3 sequence reads: CASSSGYEGATDTQYF. The CDR3 DNA is TGTGCCAGCAGCTCGGGCTATGAGGGTGCCACAGATACGCAGTATTTT.

The chain employs TRBV18 and TRBJ2-1; D call uncertain. Germline loops: CDR1 KGHSH, CDR2 LQKENI. V was trimmed by 3 bases and J by 5 bases, leaving 11 bases between them. The CDR3 contains 14 residues. The CDR3 DNA sequence: TGTGCCAGCTCACCGGCTTCAGGCCACAATGAGCAGTTCTTC. Residues: CASSPASGHNEQFF.

This clone was found a few times. The DNA for the CDR3 is TGTGCCAGCAGCCAAGACAGGGGGCGCGGAGGCTACACCTTC. This sequence encodes CASSQDRGRGGYTF. This sequence joins TRBV3-1 (or the pseudogene TRBV3-2) and TRBJ1-2; TRBD1 matches 8 bases. After removal of 0 bases from V and 8 bases from J, the junction contained 5 bases not matched to a gene. The CDR3 contains 14 residues. Looked up from germline, CDR1 is LGHDT and CDR2 is YNNKEL (reference sequence).

The gene calls are TRBV5-1 and TRBJ1-2; possibly TRBD1 for D (6 bases). The V gene's germline CDR1 is SGHRS and CDR2 YFSETQ. Trimming stripped 5 bases from V and 2 bases from J, with 16 bases between. The CDR3 is made up of 15 amino acids. This chain's CDR3 is CASSSMTGRNYGYTF. CDR3 nucleotide sequence: TGCGCCAGCAGTTCAATGACAGGCCGAAACTATGGCTACACCTTC.

The chain links TRBV7-9 to TRBJ2-7; 7 positions match TRBD1. Germline V gene data show CDR1 as SEHNR and CDR2 as FQNEAQ (reference sequence). The V and J ends lost 4 bases and 6 bases, in that order; junction bases with no gene match: 3. The CDR3 has 12 amino acids. This chain's CDR3 is CASSSPGGEQYF. CDR3 nucleotides: TGTGCCAGCAGCTCTCCAGGGGGCGAGCAGTACTTC.

This chain joins TRBV7-9 and TRBJ2-7; 11 nucleotides line up with TRBD1. V was clipped by 3 bases and J by 4 bases; unmatched bases: 2. The germline gives CDR1 SEHNR, CDR2 FQNEAQ (reference sequence). The CDR3 is 14 residues long. CDR3 bases: TGTGCCAGCAGCTTTGGGACAGGGGGGTACGAGCAGTACTTC. The encoded protein is CASSFGTGGYEQYF.

V and J are TRBV28 and TRBJ2-7; 7 bases are a match to TRBD2. There are 16 residues in the CDR3. The trim removed 6 bases at V and 0 bases at J, leaving 11 bases unmatched. Germline CDR1 reads MDHEN; CDR2 reads SYDVKM. DNA for the CDR3: TGTGCCAGCAGCCCGGGGGGTAGCCGTAGCTCCTACGAGCAGTACTTC. Residues: CASSPGGSRSSYEQYF.

The chain joins TRBV28 to TRBJ2-4; D possibly corresponds to TRBD2 (5 bases). V was clipped by 3 bases and J by 0 bases, with 18 bases between them. The germline gives CDR1 MDHEN, CDR2 SYDVKM. This CDR3 region has 18 residues. CDR3 amino acids: CASSFGRRGRSAKNIQYF. The CDR3 DNA sequence: TGTGCCAGCAGTTTCGGAAGGAGAGGGAGATCAGCCAAAAACATTCAGTACTTC.

This sequence joins TRBV9 and TRBJ1-4; D uncertain. The germline gives CDR1 SGDLS, CDR2 YYNGEE. V was clipped by 4 bases and J by 7 bases, with 11 bases between them. The CDR3 runs to 13 residues. The CDR3 reads CASSSSSGEKLFF. CDR3 sequence (DNA): TGTGCCAGCAGCTCCTCTTCAGGTGAAAAACTGTTTTTT.

This chain connects TRBV9 to TRBJ2-1; 11 nucleotides line up with TRBD2. The CDR3 sequence is 15 residues long. In germline, CDR1 is SGDLS, CDR2 YYNGEE. The V gene end was trimmed by 5 bases and the J gene end by 6 bases; junction bases not matched to a gene: 7. The CDR3 reads CASSTLAGGGNEQFF. In DNA form, the CDR3 reads TGTGCCAGCAGTACCTTAGCGGGAGGGGGCAATGAGCAGTTCTTC.

This clone was seen only once. This chain links TRBV6-5 with TRBJ1-2; D remains unclear. The CDR3 consists of 15 residues. V lost 7 bases and J lost 0, with 15 bases in between. Germline V lookup: CDR1 MNHEY, CDR2 SVGAGI. CDR3 DNA: TGTGCCAGCATACGGGTCGCCAGCCCTAACTATGGCTACACCTTC. Translated: CASIRVASPNYGYTF.

The chain links TRBV28 to TRBJ1-1; D gene uncertain. This CDR3 has 13 amino acids. The V end lost 6 bases, the J end lost 3 bases, and 11 bases lay between the germline ends. CDR1 is MDHEN, CDR2 SYDVKM, per germline. For the CDR3, the DNA is TGTGCCAGCAGCCTGGTCGGTGACACTGAAGCTTTCTTT. It codes for CASSLVGDTEAFF.